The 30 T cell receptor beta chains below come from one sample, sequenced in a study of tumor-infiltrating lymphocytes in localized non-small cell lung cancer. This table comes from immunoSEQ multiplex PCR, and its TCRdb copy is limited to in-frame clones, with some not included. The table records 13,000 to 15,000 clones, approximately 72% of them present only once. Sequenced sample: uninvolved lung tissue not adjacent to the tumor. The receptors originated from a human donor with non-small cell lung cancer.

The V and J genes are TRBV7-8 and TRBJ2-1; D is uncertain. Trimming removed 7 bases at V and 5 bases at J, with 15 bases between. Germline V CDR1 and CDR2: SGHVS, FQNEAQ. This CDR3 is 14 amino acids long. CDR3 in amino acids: CASNSYVVDNEQFF. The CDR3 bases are TGTGCCAGCAACTCCTATGTGGTGGACAATGAGCAGTTCTTC.

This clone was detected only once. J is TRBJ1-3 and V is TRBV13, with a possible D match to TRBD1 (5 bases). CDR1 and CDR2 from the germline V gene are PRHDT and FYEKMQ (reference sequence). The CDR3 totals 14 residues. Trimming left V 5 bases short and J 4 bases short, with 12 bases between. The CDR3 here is CASSARDGGNTIYF. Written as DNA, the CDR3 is TGTGCCAGCAGCGCACGGGACGGAGGAAACACCATATATTTT. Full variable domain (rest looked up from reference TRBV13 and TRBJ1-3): AAGVIQSPRHLIKEKRETATLKCYPIPRHDTVYWYQQGPGQDPQFLISFYEKMQSDKGSIPDRFSAQQFSDYHSELNMSSLELGDSALYFCASSARDGGNTIYFGEGSWLTVV.

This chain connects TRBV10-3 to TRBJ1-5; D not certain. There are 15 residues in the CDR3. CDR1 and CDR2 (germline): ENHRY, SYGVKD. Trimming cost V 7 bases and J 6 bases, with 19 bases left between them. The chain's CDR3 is CAINAGDSLTQPQHF. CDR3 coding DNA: TGTGCCATCAATGCTGGGGATAGCCTTACTCAGCCCCAGCATTTT.

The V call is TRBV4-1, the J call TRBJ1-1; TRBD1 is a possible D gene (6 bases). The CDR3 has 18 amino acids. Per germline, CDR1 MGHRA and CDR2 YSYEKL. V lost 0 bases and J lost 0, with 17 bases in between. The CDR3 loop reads CASSQDVPGQLLNTEAFF. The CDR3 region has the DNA TGCGCCAGCAGCCAAGATGTCCCCGGACAGTTACTGAACACTGAAGCTTTCTTT.

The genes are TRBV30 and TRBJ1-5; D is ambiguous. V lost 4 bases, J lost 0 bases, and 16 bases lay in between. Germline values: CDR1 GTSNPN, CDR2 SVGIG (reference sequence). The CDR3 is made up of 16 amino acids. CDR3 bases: TGTGCCTGGATGGATCGGAGCCAGTATAGCAATCAGCCCCAGCATTTT. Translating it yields CAWMDRSQYSNQPQHF.

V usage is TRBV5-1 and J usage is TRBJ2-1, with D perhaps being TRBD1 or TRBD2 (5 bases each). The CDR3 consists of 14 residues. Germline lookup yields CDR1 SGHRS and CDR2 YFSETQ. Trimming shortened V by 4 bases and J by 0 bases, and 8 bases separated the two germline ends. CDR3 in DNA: TGCGCCAGCAGCAGGGACGGCTCCTACAATGAGCAGTTCTTC. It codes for CASSRDGSYNEQFF.

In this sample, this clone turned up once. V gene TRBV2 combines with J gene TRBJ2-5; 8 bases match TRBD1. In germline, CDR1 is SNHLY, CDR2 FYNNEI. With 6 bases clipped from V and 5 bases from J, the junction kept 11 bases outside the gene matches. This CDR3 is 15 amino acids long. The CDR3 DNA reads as TGTGCCAGCAGGGATACGACAGGGGCAAGTGAGACCCAGTACTTC. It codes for CASRDTTGASETQYF. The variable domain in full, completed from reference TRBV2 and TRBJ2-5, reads EPEVTQTPSHQVTQMGQEVILRCVPISNHLYFYWYRQILGQKVEFLVSFYNNEISEKSEIFDDQFSVERPDGSNFTLKIRSTKLEDSAMYFCASRDTTGASETQYFGPGTRLLVL.

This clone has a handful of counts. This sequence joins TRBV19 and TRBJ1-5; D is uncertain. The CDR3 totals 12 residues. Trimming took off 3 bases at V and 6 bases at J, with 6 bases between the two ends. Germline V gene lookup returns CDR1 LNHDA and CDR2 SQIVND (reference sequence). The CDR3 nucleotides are TGTGCCAGTAGTATGGCGGTTCAGCCCCAGCATTTT. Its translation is CASSMAVQPQHF.

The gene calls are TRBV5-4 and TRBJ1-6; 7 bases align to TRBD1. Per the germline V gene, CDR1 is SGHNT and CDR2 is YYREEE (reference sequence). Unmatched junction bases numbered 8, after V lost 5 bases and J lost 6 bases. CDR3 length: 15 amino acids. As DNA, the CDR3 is TGTGCCAGCAGTTTTCGACAGGGTGGTAATTCACCCCTCCACTTT. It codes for CASSFRQGGNSPLHF.

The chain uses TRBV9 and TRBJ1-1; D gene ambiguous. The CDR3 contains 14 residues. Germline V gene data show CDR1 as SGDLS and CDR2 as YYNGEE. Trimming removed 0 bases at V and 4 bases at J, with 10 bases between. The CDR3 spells CASSVDGLSTEAFF. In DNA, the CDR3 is TGTGCCAGCAGCGTAGACGGGCTGAGCACTGAAGCTTTCTTT.

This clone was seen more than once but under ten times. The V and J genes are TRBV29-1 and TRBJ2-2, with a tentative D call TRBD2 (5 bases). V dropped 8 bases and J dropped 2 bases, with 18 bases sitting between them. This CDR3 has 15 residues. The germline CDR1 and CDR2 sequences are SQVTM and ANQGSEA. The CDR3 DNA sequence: TGCAGCATCATAGTGGGAGCTTTTAACACCGGGGAGCTGTTTTTT. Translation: CSIIVGAFNTGELFF.

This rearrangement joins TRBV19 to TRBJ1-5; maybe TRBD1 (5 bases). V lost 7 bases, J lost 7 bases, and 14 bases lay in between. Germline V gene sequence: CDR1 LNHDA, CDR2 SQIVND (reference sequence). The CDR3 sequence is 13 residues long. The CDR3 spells CASTRGQGQPQHF. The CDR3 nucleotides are TGTGCCAGTACGAGGGGCCAAGGGCAGCCCCAGCATTTT.

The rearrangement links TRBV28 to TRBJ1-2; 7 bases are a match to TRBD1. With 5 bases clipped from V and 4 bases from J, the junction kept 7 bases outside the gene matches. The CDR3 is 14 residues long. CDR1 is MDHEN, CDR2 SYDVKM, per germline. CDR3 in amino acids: CASSGIGTVYGYTF. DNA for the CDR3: TGTGCCAGCAGTGGGATTGGGACAGTCTATGGCTACACCTTC.

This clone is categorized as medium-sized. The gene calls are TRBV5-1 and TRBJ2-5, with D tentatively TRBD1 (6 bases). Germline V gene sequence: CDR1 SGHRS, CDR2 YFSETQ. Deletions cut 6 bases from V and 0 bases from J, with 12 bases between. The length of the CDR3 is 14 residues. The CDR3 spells CASTPRGNQETQYF. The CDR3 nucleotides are TGCGCCAGCACCCCGAGGGGGAACCAAGAGACCCAGTACTTC.

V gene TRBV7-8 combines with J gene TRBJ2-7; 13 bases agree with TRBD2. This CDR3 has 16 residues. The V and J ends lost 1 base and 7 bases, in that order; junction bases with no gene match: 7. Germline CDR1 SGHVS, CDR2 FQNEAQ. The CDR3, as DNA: TGTGCCAGCAGCTTAGTAGGGACTAGCGGGATAGATGAGCAGTACTTC. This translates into CASSLVGTSGIDEQYF. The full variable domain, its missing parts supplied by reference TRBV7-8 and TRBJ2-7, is GAGVSQSPRYKVAKRGQDVALRCDPISGHVSLFWYQQALGQGPEFLTYFQNEAQLDKSGLPSDRFFAERPEGSVSTLKIQRTQQEDSAVYLCASSLVGTSGIDEQYFGPGTRLTVT.

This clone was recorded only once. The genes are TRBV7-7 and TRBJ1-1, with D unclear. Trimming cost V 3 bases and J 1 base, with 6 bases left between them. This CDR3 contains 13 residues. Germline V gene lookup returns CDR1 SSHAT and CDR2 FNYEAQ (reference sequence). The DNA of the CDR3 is TGTGCCAGCAGCTTTGGGCCGAACACTGAAGCTTTCTTT. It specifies CASSFGPNTEAFF.

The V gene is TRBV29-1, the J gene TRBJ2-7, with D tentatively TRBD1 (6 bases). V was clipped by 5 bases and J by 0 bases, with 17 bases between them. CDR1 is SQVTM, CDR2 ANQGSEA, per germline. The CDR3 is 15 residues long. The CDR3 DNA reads TGCAGCGTTAGCCCGATCCAGGGGAACTCCTACGAGCAGTACTTC. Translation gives CSVSPIQGNSYEQYF.

The CDR3 DNA follows: TGTGCCAGCAGCCTGTGGGCAGCAGCTAACTATGGCTACACCTTC. Protein sequence: CASSLWAAANYGYTF. The chain employs TRBV5-4 and TRBJ1-2; no reliable D call. V was cut by 4 bases and J by 0 bases, with 13 bases left in between. Germline values: CDR1 SGHNT, CDR2 YYREEE (reference sequence). CDR3 length: 15 residues.

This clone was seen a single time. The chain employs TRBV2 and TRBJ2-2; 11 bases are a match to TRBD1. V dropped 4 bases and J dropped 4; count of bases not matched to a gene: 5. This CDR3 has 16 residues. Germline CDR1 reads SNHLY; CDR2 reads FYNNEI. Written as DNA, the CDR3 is TGTGCCAGCAGTGGGACAGGGGGCCCGGCCACCGGGGAGCTGTTTTTT. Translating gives CASSGTGGPATGELFF.

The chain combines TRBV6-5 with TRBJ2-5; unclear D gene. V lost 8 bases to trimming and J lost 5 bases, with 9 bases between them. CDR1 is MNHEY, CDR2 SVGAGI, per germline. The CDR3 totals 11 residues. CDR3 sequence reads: CASGFVETQYF. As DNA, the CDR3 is TGTGCCAGCGGGTTCGTGGAGACCCAGTACTTC.

CDR3 DNA sequence: TGTGCCAGCAGCTTTCTAGCGGGAGCGGATGGTGGGGCCAACGTCCTGACTTTC. Translated, it gives CASSFLAGADGGANVLTF. The gene calls are TRBV7-2 and TRBJ2-6, with TRBD2 matching 10 bases. This CDR3 region has 18 residues. Germline V gene sequence: CDR1 SGHTA, CDR2 FQGNSA. The J segment lost 3 bases and the V segment lost 3 bases, leaving 8 bases of the junction unmatched. Full variable domain (remainder filled in from reference TRBV7-2 and TRBJ2-6): GAGVSQSPSNKVTEKGKDVELRCDPISGHTALYWYRQSLGQGLEFLIYFQGNSAPDKSGLPSDRFSAERTGGSVSTLTIQRTQQEDSAVYLCASSFLAGADGGANVLTFGAGSRLTVL.

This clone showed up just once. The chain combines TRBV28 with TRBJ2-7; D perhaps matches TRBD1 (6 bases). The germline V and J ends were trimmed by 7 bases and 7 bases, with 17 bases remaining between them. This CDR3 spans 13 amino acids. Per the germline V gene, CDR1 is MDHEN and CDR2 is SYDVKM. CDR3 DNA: TGTGCCAGCAACCCCCCCGGGACATGGGAGCAGTACGTC. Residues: CASNPPGTWEQYV.

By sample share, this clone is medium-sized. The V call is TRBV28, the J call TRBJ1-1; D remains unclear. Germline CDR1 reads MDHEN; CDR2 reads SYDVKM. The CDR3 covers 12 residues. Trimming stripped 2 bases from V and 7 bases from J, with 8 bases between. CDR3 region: CASSLARFEAFF. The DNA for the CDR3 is TGTGCCAGCAGTTTAGCCAGGTTTGAAGCTTTCTTT.

CDR3 amino acids: CASSAVDTQYF. For the CDR3, the DNA is TGTGCCAGCAGTGCCGTAGATACGCAGTATTTT. This chain uses TRBV6-1 with TRBJ2-3; D gene uncertain. Germline lookup yields CDR1 MNHNS and CDR2 SASEGT. With 4 bases removed from V and 5 bases from J, the gap between germline ends came to 4 bases. This CDR3 region has 11 residues.

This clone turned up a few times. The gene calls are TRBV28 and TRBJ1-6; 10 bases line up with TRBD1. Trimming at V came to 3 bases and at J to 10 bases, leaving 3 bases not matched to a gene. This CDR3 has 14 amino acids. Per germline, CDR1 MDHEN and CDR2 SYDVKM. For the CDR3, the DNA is TGTGCCAGCAGTTTCTCGACAGGGGGCTCACCCCTCCACTTT. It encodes CASSFSTGGSPLHF.

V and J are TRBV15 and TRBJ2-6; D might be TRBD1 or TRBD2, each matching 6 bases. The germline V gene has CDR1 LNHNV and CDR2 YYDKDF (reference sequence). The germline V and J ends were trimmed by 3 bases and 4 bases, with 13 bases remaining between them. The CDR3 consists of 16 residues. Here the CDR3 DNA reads TGTGCCACCAGCAGTAGGGGGGCAGGAGGGGCCAACGTCCTGACTTTC. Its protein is CATSSRGAGGANVLTF.

As DNA, the CDR3 is TGCGCCAGCAGCCAAGAAGGGTCTAACTCTGGGGCCAACGTCCTGACTTTC. Protein: CASSQEGSNSGANVLTF. V and J are TRBV4-3 and TRBJ2-6; the D is unclear. V lost 0 bases and J lost 0, with 9 bases in between. Germline V gene sequence: CDR1 LGHNA, CDR2 YSLEER. The CDR3 covers 17 residues.

CDR3 sequence reads: CASLRSGANTGELFF. The CDR3 DNA is TGTGCCAGCCTCCGCTCGGGTGCGAACACCGGGGAGCTGTTTTTT. The chain joins TRBV18 to TRBJ2-2; D remains unclear. This CDR3 contains 15 residues. Trimming stripped 8 bases from V and 0 bases from J, with 13 bases between. Germline loops: CDR1 KGHSH, CDR2 LQKENI.

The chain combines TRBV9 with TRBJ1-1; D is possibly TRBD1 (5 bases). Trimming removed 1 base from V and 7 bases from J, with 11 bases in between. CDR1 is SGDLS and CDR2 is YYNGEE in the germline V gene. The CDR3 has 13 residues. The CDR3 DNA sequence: TGTGCCAGCAGCGTATCAGGGCTTAGTGAAGCTTTCTTT. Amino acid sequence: CASSVSGLSEAFF.

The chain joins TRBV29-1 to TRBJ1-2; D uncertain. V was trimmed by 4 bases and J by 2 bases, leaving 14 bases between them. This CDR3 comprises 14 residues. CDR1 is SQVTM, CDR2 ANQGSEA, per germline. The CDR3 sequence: CSVAGTVGNYGYTF. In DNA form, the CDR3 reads TGCAGCGTTGCTGGAACAGTGGGAAACTATGGCTACACCTTC.